The clone carrying this T cell receptor (beta chain) is labeled as medium-sized (0.01 to 0.1%). Antigen unknown. The data belong to a study of type 1 regulatory T cells. In the study overall: An in vitro protocol generated T-allo10, a Tr1-enriched, alloantigen-specific CD4 T cell product.

CDR3 size: 12 residues. Germline V CDR1 and CDR2: SGHTA, FQGNSA. The junction had 0 bases not matched to a gene; V was cut back by 3 bases and J by 4 bases. One entry per CDR3 protein, called by TCRdb with MiXCR from the reads. The sample records around 6,200 distinct CDR3 sequences, approximately 25% being singletons. Graft donor-derived T-allo10 cells were described as host-alloantigen-specific, anergic, and alloantigen-specifically suppressive. Specimen: cultured T cells, either the whole culture or a sorted T cell fraction (not recorded which). Subset described: Tr1-enriched cell product generated in vitro against host alloantigens. V is TRBV7-2 and J is TRBJ2-7; 7 positions agree with TRBD1. The source is a human donor in good health. The CDR3 sequence is CASSLGQYEQYF. CDR3 DNA: TGTGCCAGCAGCTTGGGACAGTACGAGCAGTACTTC.